This entry concerns a single TCR beta chain. Its cognate antigen is unknown. 60 Vbeta and 13 Jbeta primers were used in PCR. Profiling relied on immunoSEQ multiplex PCR, and the TCRdb table lists in-frame clones only, not all of them. This sample has roughly 120,000 clones, with 70% to 85% found just once. The data derive from a study of cytomegalovirus exposure and HLA in healthy donors. The CDR3 has 14 amino acids. V shed 3 bases and J shed 3 bases, with 6 bases lying between them. Germline assignment: CDR1 KGHSH and CDR2 LQKENI. The study's findings and limits: Analysis performed later showed TCR beta chains linked to HLA being more clonally expanded than equally common others.

The sequence came from a human donor in good health. The sequenced material came from PBMCs. The J gene is TRBJ2-6, the V gene TRBV18, with no clear D. The CDR3 spells CASSPPYGANVLTF. In nucleotides, the CDR3 is TGTGCCAGCTCACCCCCTTATGGGGCCAACGTCCTGACTTTC.